These 11 T cell receptor beta chains originate from one sample sequenced in a study of blood T cell repertoires in COVID-19. Profiling relied on immunoSEQ multiplex PCR, and the TCRdb table lists in-frame clones only, not all of them. The profile shows about 320,000 clones, almost 85% of them singletons. Sequencing used peripheral blood. The receptors stem from a human donor in a cohort sampled during active COVID-19.

The chain recombines TRBV27 with TRBJ1-6; TRBD1 aligns across 7 bases. Germline V CDR1 and CDR2: MNHEY, SMNVEV (reference sequence). The CDR3 is 13 amino acids. The junction had 0 bases not matched to a gene; V was cut back by 2 bases and J by 8 bases. This CDR3 is CASSLQGDSPLHF. The CDR3 DNA follows: TGTGCCAGCAGTTTACAGGGGGATTCACCCCTCCACTTT.

The chain couples TRBV19 to TRBJ1-5; unclear D gene. V lost 6 bases to trimming and J lost 0 bases, with 18 bases between them. There are 17 residues in the CDR3. Germline lookup yields CDR1 LNHDA and CDR2 SQIVND (reference sequence). The CDR3 DNA is TGTGCCAGTAGCACCCAAAACGCGGGGTATAGCAATCAGCCCCAGCATTTT. Translating it yields CASSTQNAGYSNQPQHF.

This sequence joins TRBV15 and TRBJ1-5; D is possibly TRBD1 (6 bases). Between the trimmed V and J ends, which lost 5 bases and 3 bases, there was a span of 14 bases. This CDR3 spans 15 amino acids. Germline V gene sequence: CDR1 LNHNV, CDR2 YYDKDF (reference sequence). The CDR3 bases are TGTGCCACCAGCGGAGCCAGGGGAACCAATCAGCCCCAGCATTTT. It yields the protein CATSGARGTNQPQHF.

The V gene is TRBV9, the J gene TRBJ2-7; 9 bases line up with TRBD1. CDR3 length equals 16 residues. J gave up 2 bases and V 3 bases, and 9 bases lay outside the gene matches. Germline values: CDR1 SGDLS, CDR2 YYNGEE. CDR3 region: CASSATGTGSPYEQYF. The DNA of the CDR3 is TGTGCCAGCAGCGCAACTGGGACAGGGAGTCCCTACGAGCAGTACTTC.

For this clone: Within the sample, other DNA sequences also encode this same CDR3. The chain has TRBV28 and TRBJ2-5; 9 nucleotides match TRBD1. Germline V lookup: CDR1 MDHEN, CDR2 SYDVKM. The CDR3 runs 16 residues. Germline trimming cut 1 base from V and 0 bases from J; bases unmatched to any gene: 3. The CDR3 protein is CASSLSTGGYQETQYF. The CDR3 bases are TGTGCCAGCAGTTTATCCACAGGGGGCTACCAAGAGACCCAGTACTTC.

The V gene is TRBV3-1 (or the pseudogene TRBV3-2), the J gene TRBJ2-1, with 11 bases aligning to TRBD2. CDR3 size: 15 residues. With V trimmed by 8 bases and J by 3 bases, 6 bases remained unmatched. Germline CDR1 LGHDT, CDR2 YNNKEL (reference sequence). CDR3 residues: CASSTTSGDYNEQFF. In DNA, the CDR3 is TGTGCCAGCTCGACGACTAGCGGGGACTACAATGAGCAGTTCTTC.

The gene calls are TRBV6-5 and TRBJ1-2, with D maybe TRBD1 (5 bases). Germline V gives CDR1 MNHEY, CDR2 SVGAGI. V lost 6 bases and J lost 4, with 18 bases in between. The CDR3 runs to 15 residues. The CDR3 is CASRHDRFLIYGYTF. Written as DNA, the CDR3 is TGTGCCAGCAGACACGACAGATTCCTAATCTATGGCTACACCTTC.

This clone is a singleton in its sample. The gene calls are TRBV29-1 and TRBJ1-1; D call uncertain. V dropped 4 bases and J dropped 8 bases, with 11 bases sitting between them. The CDR3 has 11 residues. Germline CDR1 SQVTM, CDR2 ANQGSEA. CDR3: CSVAGGREAFF. The DNA of the CDR3 is TGCAGCGTTGCTGGAGGAAGGGAAGCTTTCTTT.

The V and J genes are TRBV10-3 and TRBJ2-1; 9 nucleotides match TRBD1. This CDR3 spans 16 amino acids. The germline V gene has CDR1 ENHRY and CDR2 SYGVKD. The ends lost 3 bases at V and 2 bases at J; junction bases unmatched: 5. The CDR3 DNA is TGTGCCATCAGTGACTCGGGGACAGGGACCTACAATGAGCAGTTCTTC. It yields the protein CAISDSGTGTYNEQFF.

This clone was picked up a small number of times. The rearrangement joins TRBV7-3 to TRBJ1-3; D remains unclear. V shed 0 bases and J shed 3 bases, with 12 bases lying between them. Germline assignment: CDR1 SGHTA and CDR2 FQGTGA. This CDR3 contains 16 residues. CDR3 DNA sequence: TGTGCCAGCAGCTTAACGGGAGAAGTTGGTGGAAACACCATATATTTT. Translated: CASSLTGEVGGNTIYF.

This clone was seen only a few times. The V call is TRBV18, the J call TRBJ2-7; the D gene is possibly TRBD1 (6 bases). The V gene lost 6 bases and the J gene lost 1 base, with 7 bases spanning the gap. CDR3 length: 12 amino acids. CDR1 and CDR2 (germline): KGHSH, LQKENI. The CDR3 spells CASSRGSYEQYF. The CDR3 DNA sequence: TGTGCCAGCTCCAGGGGATCCTACGAGCAGTACTTC.